This is a list of T cell receptor beta chains from one sample in a study of cytomegalovirus exposure and HLA in healthy donors. TCRdb's table, derived via immunoSEQ multiplex PCR, lists solely in-frame clones and lacks some. Of some 150,000 clones in the sample, almost 85% were seen once. The sample was PBMCs. Receptor source: a man aged 25-45 years in good health and CMV-seropositive. Each CDR3 is given with its conserved first and last residue. D genes are given only for firm matches.

NA TRBV18 CASSPRRDSGYTF
NA TRBV28 CASIPRGTANEKLFF
TRBD1 TRBV28 CASSFYTGTGDGSYEQYF
NA TRBV6-1 CASSDYETPDRTWFHEQYF
NA TRBV2 CASSAVYTEAFF
NA TRBV6-1 CASSSQSNQPQHF
NA TRBV9 CASSVGPGVNTEAFF
NA TRBV28 CASSLGLSYGYTF
NA TRBV7-9 CASSSDSSYNEQFF
TRBD2 TRBV5-1 CASKPQPGLAVDTQYF
TRBD1 TRBV5-1 CASSEGQYNEQFF
NA TRBV7-2 CASSFSGANQPQHF
TRBD2 TRBV6-1 CASTGGKTDTQYF
NA TRBV6-5 CASSEGPGNYGYTF
TRBD1 TRBV27 CARLGQDIHNEQFF
TRBD1 TRBV28 CASSAGGTSNQPQHF